The 14 T cell receptor beta chains below all came from one sample that was sequenced in a study of blood T cells in healthy people across ages. Next came a second PCR, run for about 6 to 11 cycles, which used a sample-barcoded 5' primer along with a J-beta primer mix. TCRdb passed the 5' RACE reads through MiXCR, listing each CDR3 protein once. The table shows 600,000 to 1,000,000 distinct CDR3 sequences, with roughly 64% occurring only once. The sequencing sample was made of blood. The receptors stem from a young man in good health.

The chain uses TRBV9 and TRBJ2-7, with D maybe TRBD1 (7 bases). This CDR3 spans 18 amino acids. V was clipped by 0 bases and J by 3 bases, with 22 bases between them. Germline V lookup: CDR1 SGDLS, CDR2 YYNGEE. The CDR3 nucleotides read TGTGCCAGCAGCGTAGCTCCCCCAGGGGGGTCAGCCTGCTACGAGCAGTACTTC. The encoded protein is CASSVAPPGGSACYEQYF.

The gene calls are TRBV12-3 or TRBV12-4 and TRBJ2-7, with a tentative D call TRBD2 (5 bases). This CDR3 has 14 residues. Trimming shortened V by 6 bases and J by 0 bases, and 12 bases separated the two germline ends. CDR3 DNA sequence: TGTGCCAGCAGGAAGACGGGAAGCTCCTACGAGCAGTACTTC. This translates into CASRKTGSSYEQYF.

A single count supports this clonotype. The rearrangement uses TRBV3-1 and TRBJ1-1; perhaps TRBD1 as D (6 bases). Germline V gene lookup returns CDR1 LGHDT and CDR2 YNNKEL (reference sequence). V lost 3 bases, J lost 8 bases, and 10 bases lay in between. This CDR3 region has 12 residues. CDR3 in DNA: TGTGCCAGCAGCCAGGTCGACAGGGAAGCTTTCTTT. Translation gives CASSQVDREAFF.

The rearrangement links TRBV6-1 to TRBJ2-7, with D unclear. Trimming left V 7 bases short and J 2 bases short, with 12 bases between. CDR1 is MNHNS and CDR2 is SASEGT in the germline V gene. The CDR3 has 13 amino acids. Here the CDR3 DNA reads TGTGCCAGCAACGACCGTTCACCCTACGAGCAGTACTTC. It yields the protein CASNDRSPYEQYF.

J is TRBJ2-1 and V is TRBV15, with 9 bases that match TRBD2. CDR3 length equals 16 residues. The germline gives CDR1 LNHNV, CDR2 YYDKDF (reference sequence). V shed 1 base and J 8 bases; nucleotides not matched to a gene: 9. In DNA, the CDR3 is TGTGCCACCAGCAGAGGCGGAAGCGGGAGGTCCCATGAGCAGTTCTTC. It specifies CATSRGGSGRSHEQFF.

The rearrangement joins TRBV5-1 to TRBJ2-5; D may be TRBD2 (6 bases). Germline-derived CDR1 and CDR2 are SGHRS and YFSETQ. The CDR3 has 15 amino acids. V lost 0 bases, J lost 2 bases, and 11 bases lay in between. CDR3 loop: CASSLEAGQQETQYF. CDR3 DNA sequence: TGCGCCAGCAGCTTGGAGGCGGGGCAACAAGAGACCCAGTACTTC.

The chain has TRBV9 and TRBJ2-3; D call uncertain. The CDR3 is 14 amino acids. Per the germline V gene, CDR1 is SGDLS and CDR2 is YYNGEE. Trimming removed 1 base from V and 6 bases from J, with 12 bases in between. CDR3 bases: TGTGCCAGCAGCGTAATGCCCCTGGAGGATACGCAGTATTTT. Translation gives CASSVMPLEDTQYF.

Ten or more counts support this clonotype. The chain joins TRBV7-9 to TRBJ1-5; D not certain. The CDR3 runs 13 residues. CDR1 SEHNR and CDR2 FQNEAQ come from the germline V gene (reference sequence). Trimming cost V 3 bases and J 0 bases, with 3 bases left between them. DNA for the CDR3: TGTGCCAGCAGCTTTAATAGCAATCAGCCCCAGCATTTT. As protein: CASSFNSNQPQHF.

The table lists this clonotype with a few counts. This sequence joins TRBV5-1 and TRBJ2-3, with TRBD2 identical over 7 bases. V trimming: 3 bases; J trimming: 1 base; junction bases outside the gene matches: 8. Germline values: CDR1 SGHRS, CDR2 YFSETQ. The CDR3 covers 16 residues. For the CDR3, the DNA is TGCGCCAGCAGCTCGGGACTACCCTCCGGCACAGATACGCAGTATTTT. It yields the protein CASSSGLPSGTDTQYF.

This clonotype was detected a few times. The V call is TRBV15, the J call TRBJ2-7; no firm D call. Trimming cost V 5 bases and J 7 bases, with 18 bases left between them. This CDR3 region has 14 residues. CDR1 LNHNV and CDR2 YYDKDF come from the germline V gene (reference sequence). CDR3 loop: CATSVQKGAREQYF. As DNA, the CDR3 is TGTGCCACCAGCGTCCAGAAAGGTGCCAGGGAGCAGTACTTC.

DNA of the CDR3: TGTGCCAGCAGTTTATTTGGGACGTGGCCGCGGCTGGGTGACAATGAGCAGTTCTTC. Encoded protein: CASSLFGTWPRLGDNEQFF. The V call is TRBV27, the J call TRBJ2-1; either TRBD1 or TRBD2 may fit D (5 bases each). Trimming took off 1 base at V and 5 bases at J, with 24 bases between the two ends. CDR1 MNHEY and CDR2 SMNVEV come from the germline V gene (reference sequence). The CDR3 runs 19 residues.

The rearrangement joins TRBV5-1 to TRBJ2-1; perhaps D is TRBD1 or TRBD2 (5 bases each). The CDR3 has 14 amino acids. Trimming stripped 0 bases from V and 5 bases from J, with 9 bases between. Germline V gives CDR1 SGHRS, CDR2 YFSETQ. The CDR3 spells CASSLVLGDNEQFF. The CDR3 nucleotides are TGCGCCAGCAGCTTGGTTTTGGGGGACAATGAGCAGTTCTTC. Supplemented by reference TRBV5-1 and TRBJ2-1, the full variable domain reads KAGVTQTPRYLIKTRGQQVTLSCSPISGHRSVSWYQQTPGQGLQFLFEYFSETQRNKGNFPGRFSGRQFSNSRSEMNVSTLELGDSALYLCASSLVLGDNEQFFGPGTRLTVL.

The chain carries TRBV2 and TRBJ2-7; the D gene is possibly TRBD1 (6 bases). V was cut by 7 bases and J by 4 bases, with 17 bases left in between. CDR1 is SNHLY and CDR2 is FYNNEI in the germline V gene. The CDR3 totals 14 residues. The DNA of the CDR3 is TGTGCCAGCACAACAACAGGACAGACTTACGAGCAGTACTTC. Amino acids: CASTTTGQTYEQYF.

The V gene is TRBV6-2 or TRBV6-3, the J gene TRBJ2-1; 9 bases align to TRBD1. V gave up 7 bases and J gave up 5 bases; unmatched junction bases: 12. This CDR3 is built from 16 residues. Germline assignment: CDR1 MNHEY and CDR2 SVGEGT. The CDR3 sequence is CASTSDRGSDHNEQFF. The CDR3 DNA sequence: TGTGCCAGCACCTCAGACAGGGGGTCCGATCACAATGAGCAGTTCTTC.